This TCR beta chain was recovered during a study of blood T cell repertoires in COVID-19. As for the study in general: The United States, Italy and Spain were the sources of the acute and convalescent COVID-19 samples. PBMCs, B-cell-depleted T cells, or T cells were the source of the cDNA or gDNA that made up the material.

Trimming pared 1 base from V and 2 bases from J, leaving 20 bases between. This CDR3 contains 18 residues. Germline V gene sequence: CDR1 KGHSH, CDR2 LQKENI. The study recruited people aged about 18 to 90 years across under 25 US areas. Symptom resolution, clearance, or two negative PCRs marked the recovered donors of Cohort 3. Sequencing used immunoSEQ multiplex PCR; TCRdb keeps in-frame clones, though not all of them. Altogether more than 250,000 clones are present, approximately 86% being singletons, with the ten largest covering roughly 2.6%. Sequences were obtained from PBMCs or T cells enriched from blood (not recorded which). V gene TRBV18 combines with J gene TRBJ1-2; the D is unclear. The clonotype was recovered from a young woman who had recovered from COVID-19. Here the CDR3 reads CASSPLPVSREANYGYTF. The CDR3 DNA follows: TGTGCCAGCTCACCACTTCCGGTTTCGAGGGAGGCGAACTATGGCTACACCTTC.